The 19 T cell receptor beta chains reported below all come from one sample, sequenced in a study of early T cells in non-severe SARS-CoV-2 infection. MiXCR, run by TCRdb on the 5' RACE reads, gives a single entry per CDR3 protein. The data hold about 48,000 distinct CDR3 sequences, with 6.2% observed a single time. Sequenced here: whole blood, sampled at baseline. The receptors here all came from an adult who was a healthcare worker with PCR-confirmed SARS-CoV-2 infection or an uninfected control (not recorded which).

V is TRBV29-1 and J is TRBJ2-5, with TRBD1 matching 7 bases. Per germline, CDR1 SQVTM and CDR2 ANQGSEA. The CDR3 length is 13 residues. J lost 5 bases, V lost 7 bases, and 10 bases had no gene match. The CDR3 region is CSAERGQGETQYF. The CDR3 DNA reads TGCAGCGCCGAAAGGGGGCAGGGGGAGACCCAGTACTTC. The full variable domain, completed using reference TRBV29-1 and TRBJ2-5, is SAVISQKPSRDICQRGTSLTIQCQVDSQVTMMFWYRQQPGQSLTLIATANQGSEATYESGFVIDKFPISRPNLTFSTLTVSNMSPEDSSIYLCSAERGQGETQYFGPGTRLLVL.

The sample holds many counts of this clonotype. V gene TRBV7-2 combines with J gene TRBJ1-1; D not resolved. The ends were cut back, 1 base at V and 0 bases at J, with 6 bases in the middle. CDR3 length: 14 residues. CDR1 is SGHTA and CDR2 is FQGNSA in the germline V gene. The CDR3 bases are TGTGCCAGCAGCTTAGGCTTCGTGAACACTGAAGCTTTCTTT. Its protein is CASSLGFVNTEAFF.

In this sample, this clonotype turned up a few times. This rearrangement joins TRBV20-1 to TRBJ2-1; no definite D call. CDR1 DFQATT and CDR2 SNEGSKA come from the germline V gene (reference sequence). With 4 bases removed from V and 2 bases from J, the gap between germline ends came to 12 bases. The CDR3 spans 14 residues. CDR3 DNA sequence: TGCAGTGCTACCAACTATGGGGCCTACAATGAGCAGTTCTTC. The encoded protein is CSATNYGAYNEQFF.

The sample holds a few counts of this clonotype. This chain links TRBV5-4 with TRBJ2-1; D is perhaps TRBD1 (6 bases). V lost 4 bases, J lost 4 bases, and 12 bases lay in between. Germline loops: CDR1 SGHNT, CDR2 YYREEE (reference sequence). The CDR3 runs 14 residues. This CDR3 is CASSGDRFYNEQFF. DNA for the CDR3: TGTGCCAGCAGCGGAGACAGGTTTTACAATGAGCAGTTCTTC.

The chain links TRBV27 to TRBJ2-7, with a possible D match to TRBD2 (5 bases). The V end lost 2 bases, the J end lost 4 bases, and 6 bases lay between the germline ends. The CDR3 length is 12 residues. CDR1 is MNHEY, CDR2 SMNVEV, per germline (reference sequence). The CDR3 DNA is TGTGCCAGCAGTTTAACTAGGTACGAGCAGTACTTC. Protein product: CASSLTRYEQYF.

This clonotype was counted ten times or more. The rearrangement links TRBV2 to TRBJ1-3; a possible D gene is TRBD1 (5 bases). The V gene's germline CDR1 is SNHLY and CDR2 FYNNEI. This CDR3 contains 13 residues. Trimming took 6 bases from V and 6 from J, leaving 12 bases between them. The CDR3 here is CASRTGTQNTIYF. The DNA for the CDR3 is TGTGCCAGCAGAACCGGGACTCAAAACACCATATATTTT.

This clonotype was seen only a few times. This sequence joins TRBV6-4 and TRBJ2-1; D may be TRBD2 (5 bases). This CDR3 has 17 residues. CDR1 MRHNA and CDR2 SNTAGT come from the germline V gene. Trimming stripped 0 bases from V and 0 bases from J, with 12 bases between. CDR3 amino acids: CASSDSMEASSYNEQFF. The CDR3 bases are TGTGCCAGCAGTGACTCGATGGAGGCGAGCTCCTACAATGAGCAGTTCTTC.

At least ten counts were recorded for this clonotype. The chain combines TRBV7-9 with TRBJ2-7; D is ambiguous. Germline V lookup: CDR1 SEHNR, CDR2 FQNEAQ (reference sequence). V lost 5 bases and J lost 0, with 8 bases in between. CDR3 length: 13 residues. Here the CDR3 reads CASSGSSSYEQYF. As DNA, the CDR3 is TGTGCCAGCAGCGGGTCGAGCTCCTACGAGCAGTACTTC. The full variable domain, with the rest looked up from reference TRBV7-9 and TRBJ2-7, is DTGVSQNPRHKITKRGQNVTFRCDPISEHNRLYWYRQTLGQGPEFLTYFQNEAQLEKSRLLSDRFSAERPKGSFSTLEIQRTEQGDSAMYLCASSGSSSYEQYFGPGTRLTVT.

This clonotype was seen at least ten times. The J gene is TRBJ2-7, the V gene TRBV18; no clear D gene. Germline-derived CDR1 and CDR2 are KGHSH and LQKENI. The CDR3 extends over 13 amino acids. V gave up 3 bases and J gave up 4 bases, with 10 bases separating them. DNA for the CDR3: TGTGCCAGCTCACCCCCGGGTGCATACGAGCAGTACTTC. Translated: CASSPPGAYEQYF.

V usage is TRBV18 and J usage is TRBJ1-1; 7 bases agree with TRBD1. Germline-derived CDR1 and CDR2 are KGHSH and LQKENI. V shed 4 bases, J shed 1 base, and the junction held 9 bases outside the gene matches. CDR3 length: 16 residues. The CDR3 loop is CASSLGTVTQNTEAFF. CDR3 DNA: TGTGCCAGCTCACTGGGGACAGTTACCCAGAACACTGAAGCTTTCTTT.

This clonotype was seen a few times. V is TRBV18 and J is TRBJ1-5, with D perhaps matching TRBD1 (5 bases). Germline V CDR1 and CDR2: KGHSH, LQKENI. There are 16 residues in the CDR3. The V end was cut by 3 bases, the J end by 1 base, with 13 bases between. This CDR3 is CASSPAGGRSNQPQHF. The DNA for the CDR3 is TGTGCCAGCTCACCTGCGGGGGGTAGAAGCAATCAGCCCCAGCATTTT.

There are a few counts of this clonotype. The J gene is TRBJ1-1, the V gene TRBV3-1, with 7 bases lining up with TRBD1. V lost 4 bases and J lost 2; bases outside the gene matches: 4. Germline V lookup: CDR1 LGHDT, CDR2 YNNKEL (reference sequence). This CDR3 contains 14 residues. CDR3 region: CASSRSGGNTEAFF. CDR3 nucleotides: TGTGCCAGCAGCCGATCAGGGGGAAACACTGAAGCTTTCTTT.

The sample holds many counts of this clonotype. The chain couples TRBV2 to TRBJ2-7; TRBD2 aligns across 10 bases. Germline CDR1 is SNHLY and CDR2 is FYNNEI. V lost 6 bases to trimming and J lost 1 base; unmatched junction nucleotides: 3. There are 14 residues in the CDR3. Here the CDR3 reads CASSWTSGSYEQYF. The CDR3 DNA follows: TGTGCCAGCAGCTGGACTAGCGGATCCTACGAGCAGTACTTC. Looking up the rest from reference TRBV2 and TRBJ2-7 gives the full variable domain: EPEVTQTPSHQVTQMGQEVILRCVPISNHLYFYWYRQILGQKVEFLVSFYNNEISEKSEIFDDQFSVERPDGSNFTLKIRSTKLEDSAMYFCASSWTSGSYEQYFGPGTRLTVT.

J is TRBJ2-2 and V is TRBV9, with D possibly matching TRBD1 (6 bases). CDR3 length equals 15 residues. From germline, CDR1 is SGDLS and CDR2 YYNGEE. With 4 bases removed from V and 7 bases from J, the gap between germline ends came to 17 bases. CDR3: CASSSVWGPGGELFF. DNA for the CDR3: TGTGCCAGCAGCTCCGTCTGGGGGCCAGGCGGGGAGCTGTTTTTT.

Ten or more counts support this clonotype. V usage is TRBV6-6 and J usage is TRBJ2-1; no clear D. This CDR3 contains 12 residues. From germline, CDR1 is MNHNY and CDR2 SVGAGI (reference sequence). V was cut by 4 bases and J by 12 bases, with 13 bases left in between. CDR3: CASSLKNVGQFF. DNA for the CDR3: TGTGCCAGCAGTTTGAAGAACGTCGGGCAGTTCTTC.

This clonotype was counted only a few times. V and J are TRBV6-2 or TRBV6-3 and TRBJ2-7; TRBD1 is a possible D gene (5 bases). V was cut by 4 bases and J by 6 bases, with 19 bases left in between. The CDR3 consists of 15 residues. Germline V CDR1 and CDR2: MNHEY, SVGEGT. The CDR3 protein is CASSFTDKKGSEQYF. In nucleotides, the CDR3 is TGTGCCAGCAGTTTCACGGACAAGAAAGGGTCCGAGCAGTACTTC.

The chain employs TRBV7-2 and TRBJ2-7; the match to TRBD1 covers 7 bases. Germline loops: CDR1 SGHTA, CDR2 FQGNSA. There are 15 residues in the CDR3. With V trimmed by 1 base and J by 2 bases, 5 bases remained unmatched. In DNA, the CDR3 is TGTGCCAGCAGCTTAGGTGGGCAGGGGGCCTACGAGCAGTACTTC. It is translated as CASSLGGQGAYEQYF.

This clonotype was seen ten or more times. The DNA of the CDR3 is TGTGCCAGCAGCTTGGGGGCGGTTTCCTACGAGCAGTACTTC. It yields the protein CASSLGAVSYEQYF. The J gene is TRBJ2-7, the V gene TRBV7-6, with D perhaps TRBD1 (6 bases). Trimming cost V 3 bases and J 1 base, with 10 bases left between them. CDR3 size: 14 residues. Germline CDR1 is SGHVS and CDR2 is FNYEAQ.

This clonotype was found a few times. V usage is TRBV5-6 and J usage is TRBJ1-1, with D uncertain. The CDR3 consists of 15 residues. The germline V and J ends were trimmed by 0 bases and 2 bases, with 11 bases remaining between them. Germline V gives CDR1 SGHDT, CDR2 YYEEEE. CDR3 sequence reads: CASSLGPLINTEAFF. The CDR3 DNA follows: TGTGCCAGCAGCTTGGGACCGCTCATTAACACTGAAGCTTTCTTT.